This entry describes one T cell receptor beta chain. The data stem from a study of long-term antiretroviral therapy in people with HIV. The CDR3 is 13 residues long. Germline CDR1 reads PRHDT; CDR2 reads FYEKMQ (reference sequence). V lost 6 bases to trimming and J lost 4 bases, with 12 bases between them. At survey level, the immunoSEQ assay was run in its v3.0 version. Target depth was roughly 40,000-55,000 T-cell genomes per sample. TCRdb keeps only in-frame clones here, not all; method: immunoSEQ multiplex PCR. In the table there are 13,000 to 15,000 clones, 77% of which are singletons. The chain combines TRBV13 with TRBJ1-2; the D gene is possibly TRBD1 (5 bases). Sequencing was performed on unsorted PBMCs, taken 1.3 years before starting antiretroviral therapy. This TCR was recovered from a man aged 40-49 years with HIV. The CDR3 bases are TGTGCCAGCAGTATGGACACCCTCTATGGCTACACCTTC. It encodes CASSMDTLYGYTF.